Listed below are T cell receptor beta chains from one sample, sequenced in a study of identical twins. TCRdb re-derived calls from the 5' RACE reads in MiXCR, one entry per CDR3 protein. The sample consists of approximately 690,000 distinct CDR3 sequences, 6% to 6.5% of them appearing once. Source material: naive T cells sorted from blood. The origin of the receptors is a young man in good health. Each CDR3 is given with its conserved first and last residue. Each record gives: clone size, V gene, J gene, D gene, CDR3 protein, CDR3 DNA. The D gene is left open where the match is weak. Expanded clones are given a class, and other clones once, few, many or no size at all.

.	TRBV10-3	TRBJ1-5	.	CAISESMSGNSNQPQHF	TGTGCCATCAGTGAGTCGATGTCCGGGAACAGCAATCAGCCCCAGCATTTT
.	TRBV5-5	TRBJ2-1	TRBD1	CASTPEDRTSGGPQFF	TGTGCCAGCACCCCTGAGGACAGGACGTCTGGCGGACCGCAGTTCTTC
many	TRBV7-9	TRBJ1-2	.	CASSLVQYYGYTF	TGTGCCAGCAGCTTAGTTCAGTACTATGGCTACACCTTC
many	TRBV18	TRBJ2-3	TRBD2	CASSEREGSDTQYF	TGTGCCAGCTCCGAGCGGGAGGGCTCAGATACGCAGTATTTT
.	TRBV30	TRBJ2-2	.	CAWSAQGAGELFF	TGTGCCTGGAGTGCGCAGGGTGCCGGGGAGCTGTTTTTT
many	TRBV12-3/TRBV12-4	TRBJ1-5	.	CASSRGSGEANQPQHF	TGTGCCAGCAGTAGGGGTTCGGGAGAGGCCAATCAGCCCCAGCATTTT
many	TRBV29-1	TRBJ2-1	.	CSGAGYNEQFF	TGCAGCGGTGCAGGTTACAATGAGCAGTTCTTC
many	TRBV12-3/TRBV12-4	TRBJ2-1	.	CASSFVGSSYNEQFF	TGTGCCAGCAGTTTTGTCGGGAGCTCCTACAATGAGCAGTTCTTC
.	TRBV28	TRBJ2-1	.	CASIFAGEQFF	TGTGCCAGCATTTTCGCGGGGGAGCAGTTCTTC
many	TRBV6-1	TRBJ2-3	.	CASSPGARAGDTQYF	TGTGCCAGCAGTCCAGGAGCCAGGGCGGGAGATACGCAGTATTTT
many	TRBV24-1	TRBJ1-5	.	CATSDWAVGNQPQHF	TGTGCCACCAGTGATTGGGCCGTAGGCAATCAGCCCCAGCATTTT
.	TRBV20-1	TRBJ2-3	TRBD2	CSTRAGSTDTQYF	TGCAGTACCAGAGCGGGGAGCACAGATACGCAGTATTTT
.	TRBV4-2	TRBJ2-5	.	CASSQDPPETQYF	TGTGCCAGCAGCCAAGATCCCCCAGAGACCCAGTACTTC
many	TRBV7-3	TRBJ2-1	TRBD2	CASSLMGGSGASSYNEQFF	TGTGCCAGCAGCCTCATGGGTGGTAGCGGGGCAAGCTCCTACAATGAGCAGTTCTTC
.	TRBV5-1	TRBJ2-2	TRBD1	CASSPDWQGDTGELFF	TGCGCCAGCAGCCCTGATTGGCAGGGGGACACCGGGGAGCTGTTTTTT
many	TRBV5-1	TRBJ2-1	TRBD2	CARTGTSGSLNEQFF	TGCGCCAGAACCGGGACTAGCGGGAGTTTAAATGAGCAGTTCTTC
many	TRBV5-1	TRBJ2-1	TRBD1	CASSRTGGMFF	TGCGCCAGCAGCCGAACAGGGGGCATGTTCTTC
many	TRBV7-6	TRBJ2-1	.	CASSQGRPQEGGEQFF	TGTGCCAGCAGCCAAGGGCGACCTCAAGAAGGGGGGGAGCAGTTCTTC
.	TRBV25-1	TRBJ2-7	.	CASSASGTENYEQYF	TGTGCCAGCAGTGCCTCCGGGACGGAAAACTACGAGCAGTACTTC
.	TRBV9	TRBJ2-7	.	CASSVSVGCYEQYF	TGTGCCAGCAGCGTTTCGGTCGGCTGCTACGAGCAGTACTTC
few	TRBV6-1	TRBJ1-5	TRBD1	CASSEIVGTGSQLSNQPQHF	TGTGCCAGCAGTGAAATAGTCGGGACAGGGAGTCAGTTGAGCAATCAGCCCCAGCATTTT
few	TRBV3-1	TRBJ2-3	.	CASSQDSGPTDTQYF	TGTGCCAGCAGCCAAGATTCCGGCCCGACAGATACGCAGTATTTT
many	TRBV7-2	TRBJ2-1	TRBD2	CASRLETSGAVTYEQFF	TGTGCCAGCCGACTTGAAACTAGCGGAGCGGTTACCTATGAGCAGTTCTTC
few	TRBV3-1	TRBJ1-2	.	CASSPQGVDGYTF	TGTGCCAGCAGCCCTCAAGGGGTGGATGGCTACACCTTC
many	TRBV5-6	TRBJ2-3	TRBD2	CASIASGRPGADTQYF	TGTGCCAGCATCGCTAGCGGGAGGCCAGGGGCAGATACGCAGTATTTT
.	TRBV6-2/TRBV6-3	TRBJ2-1	TRBD2	CASSYTGGVNEQFF	TGTGCCAGCAGTTACACGGGAGGGGTCAATGAGCAGTTCTTC
.	TRBV5-1	TRBJ1-6	TRBD1	CASSRTGKDNSPLHF	TGCGCCAGCAGCCGGACAGGGAAGGATAATTCACCCCTCCACTTT
many	TRBV5-1	TRBJ2-4	.	CASSLAPENRAKNIQYF	TGCGCCAGCAGCTTGGCTCCAGAAAACAGAGCCAAAAACATTCAGTACTTC
few	TRBV15	TRBJ2-5	.	CATSRRDTNQETQYF	TGTGCCACCAGCAGGAGGGACACTAACCAAGAGACCCAGTACTTC
many	TRBV5-1	TRBJ2-3	.	CASSLYGFEDTQYF	TGCGCCAGCAGCTTGTACGGGTTTGAAGATACGCAGTATTTT
.	TRBV6-2/TRBV6-3	TRBJ2-3	TRBD2	CASSYDLGAPRLAGVGDTQYF	TGTGCCAGCAGTTACGATCTCGGGGCGCCCCGACTAGCGGGAGTGGGAGATACGCAGTATTTT
.	TRBV28	TRBJ2-2	.	CASSFGQTLTGELFF	TGTGCCAGCAGTTTTGGACAGACCCTCACCGGGGAGCTGTTTTTT
many	TRBV5-1	TRBJ2-7	TRBD1	CASSLERTGGTYEQYF	TGCGCCAGCAGCTTGGAGAGGACAGGGGGGACCTACGAGCAGTACTTC
few	TRBV4-1	TRBJ1-6	.	CASSQLRNSRANSPLHF	TGCGCCAGCAGCCAATTAAGGAACAGTAGAGCTAATTCACCCCTCCACTTT
few	TRBV29-1	TRBJ1-1	.	CSVERSASMNTEAFF	TGCAGCGTTGAAAGGAGTGCCAGCATGAACACTGAAGCTTTCTTT
.	TRBV29-1	TRBJ1-2	TRBD1	CSADRGYGYTF	TGCAGCGCGGACAGGGGCTATGGCTACACCTTC
few	TRBV24-1	TRBJ2-2	.	CATSDLYYPAVNTGELFF	TGTGCCACCAGTGATCTATACTATCCGGCGGTTAACACCGGGGAGCTGTTTTTT
many	TRBV5-1	TRBJ1-2	.	CASSLEQGSYGYTF	TGCGCCAGCAGCTTGGAACAGGGCTCCTATGGCTACACCTTC
few	TRBV12-3/TRBV12-4	TRBJ1-5	.	CASKNREGQPQHF	TGTGCCAGCAAAAACAGGGAAGGTCAGCCCCAGCATTTT
.	TRBV4-2	TRBJ2-2	.	CANSPLLRGANTGELFF	TGTGCCAACAGCCCCTTATTGAGGGGCGCGAACACCGGGGAGCTGTTTTTT
.	TRBV28	TRBJ2-1	.	CASSTTLTSSYNEQFF	TGTGCCAGCAGTACAACACTCACGAGCTCCTACAATGAGCAGTTCTTC
many	TRBV15	TRBJ2-2	.	CATSRKDLLGELFF	TGTGCCACCAGCAGGAAGGACCTTCTCGGGGAGCTGTTTTTT
.	TRBV12-3/TRBV12-4	TRBJ2-5	.	CASSATGQLETQYF	TGTGCCAGCAGTGCTACGGGACAATTAGAGACCCAGTACTTC
many	TRBV20-1	TRBJ2-1	.	CSAVGQIPSYNEQFF	TGCAGTGCTGTGGGACAAATCCCCTCCTACAATGAGCAGTTCTTC
few	TRBV29-1	TRBJ2-7	.	CSVVRGANSYEQYF	TGCAGCGTTGTCCGGGGGGCTAACTCCTACGAGCAGTACTTC
many	TRBV20-1	TRBJ1-2	TRBD1	CSAQGASSYGYTF	TGCAGTGCCCAGGGGGCCAGTTCCTATGGCTACACCTTC
many	TRBV11-3	TRBJ2-1	.	CASSLTWEATGNEQFF	TGTGCCAGCAGCTTAACGTGGGAAGCCACCGGGAATGAGCAGTTCTTC
many	TRBV20-1	TRBJ1-5	.	CSANQDVSNQPQHF	TGCAGTGCGAACCAGGACGTTAGCAATCAGCCCCAGCATTTT
many	TRBV7-8	TRBJ2-1	TRBD2	CASSFVTSGRSEQFF	TGTGCCAGCAGCTTTGTGACTAGCGGGAGGAGTGAGCAGTTCTTC
few	TRBV30	TRBJ1-4	.	CAWSVGAEKLFF	TGTGCCTGGAGTGTGGGGGCAGAAAAACTGTTTTTT
many	TRBV5-6	TRBJ2-1	TRBD2	CASSPLGGLADSSYNEQFF	TGTGCCAGCAGCCCCCTAGGGGGACTAGCGGATAGCTCCTACAATGAGCAGTTCTTC
.	TRBV3-1	TRBJ2-7	.	CASSQFVYEQYF	TGTGCCAGCAGCCAGTTCGTCTACGAGCAGTACTTC
many	TRBV20-1	TRBJ2-1	TRBD2	CSATLRGSGRSNEQFF	TGCAGTGCTACCCTACGGGGTAGCGGGAGAAGTAATGAGCAGTTCTTC
.	TRBV7-8	TRBJ2-1	TRBD1	CASSPRDRLRISNEQFF	TGTGCCAGCAGCCCCCGGGACAGGTTACGGATAAGCAATGAGCAGTTCTTC